This T cell receptor beta chain stems from a study of OX40 agonist ivuxolimab in advanced cancers. The germline V gene has CDR1 LNHNV and CDR2 YYDKDF (reference sequence). V gave up 5 bases and J gave up 5 bases; unmatched junction bases: 3. This CDR3 has 14 residues. TCRdb's copy holds only in-frame clones and misses some; the assay was immunoSEQ multiplex PCR. The sample holds roughly 90,000 clones; approximately 94% are singletons and the top ten take around 3%. Specimen: CD4+ or CD8+ T cells sorted from blood, collected in a trial of the OX40 agonist ivuxolimab. V usage is TRBV15 and J usage is TRBJ1-4, with 9 positions matching TRBD1. The TCR was taken from an adult with an advanced solid tumor such as melanoma, head and neck, liver or kidney cancer. The CDR3 DNA reads TGTGCCACCAGCGTTGACAGGGGGAATGAAAAACTGTTTTTT. Translating gives CATSVDRGNEKLFF. Looking up the rest from reference TRBV15 and TRBJ1-4 gives the full variable domain: DAMVIQNPRYQVTQFGKPVTLSCSQTLNHNVMYWYQQKSSQAPKLLFHYYDKDFNNEADTPDNFQSRRPNTSFCFLDIRSPGLGDTAMYLCATSVDRGNEKLFFGSGTQLSVL.